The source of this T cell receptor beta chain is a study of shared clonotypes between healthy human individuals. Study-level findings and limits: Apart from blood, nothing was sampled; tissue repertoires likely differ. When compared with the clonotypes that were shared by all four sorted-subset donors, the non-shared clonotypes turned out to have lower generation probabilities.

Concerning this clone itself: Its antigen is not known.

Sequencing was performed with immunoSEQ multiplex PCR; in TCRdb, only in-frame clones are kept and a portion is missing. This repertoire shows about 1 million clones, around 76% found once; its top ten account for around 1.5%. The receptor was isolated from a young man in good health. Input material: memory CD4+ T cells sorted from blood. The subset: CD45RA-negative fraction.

CDR3 loop: CASRDRDEKLFF. The CDR3 bases are TGTGCCAGCAGAGACAGGGATGAAAAACTGTTTTTT. The chain has TRBV7-9 and TRBJ1-4, with TRBD1 matching 7 bases. CDR3 length equals 12 residues. With 6 bases clipped from V and 6 bases from J, the junction kept 1 base outside the gene matches. The germline V gene has CDR1 SEHNR and CDR2 FQNEAQ (reference sequence).